The clone carrying this TCR beta chain was recorded at least ten times. The data were taken from a study of T cell changes during pregnancy in multiple sclerosis. The CDR3 has 16 residues. V was trimmed by 0 bases and J by 3 bases, leaving 12 bases between them. Germline V lookup: CDR1 MRHNA, CDR2 SNTAGT. Libraries were prepared by immunoSEQ multiplex PCR; TCRdb keeps only in-frame clonotypes and omits some of them. The data contain approximately 92,000 clones, about 93% of them singletons. The sequences come from peripheral blood, collected after pregnancy. The V gene is TRBV6-4, the J gene TRBJ2-1, with a weak D call TRBD2 (6 bases). The sequence derives from a female donor with multiple sclerosis, enrolled in a pregnancy study. The DNA for the CDR3 is TGTGCCAGCAGTGACTCGAAACGCGGGGACTACAATGAGCAGTTCTTC. It yields the protein CASSDSKRGDYNEQFF.